These T cell receptor beta chains were read from a single sample in a study of blood T cell repertoires in COVID-19. Assay: immunoSEQ multiplex PCR; the TCRdb copy retains only in-frame clones and omits some. The sample holds some 150,000 clones, about 80% seen once. Material for sequencing was peripheral blood. The receptors originated from an older woman with acute or convalescent COVID-19. CDR3s include the opening cysteine and the closing phenylalanine or tryptophan. The D gene is left open where the match is weak. Size values are once, few and many counts, or a class for expanded clones, and some rows have none.

>TRBV4-1|TRBD1|NA|TRBJ1-6
CASSLRDRGLYSPLHF
TGCGCCAGCAGCCTCCGGGACAGGGGTTTGTATTCACCCCTCCACTTT
>TRBV20-1|NA|NA|TRBJ1-2
CSASIIQGINYGYTF
TGCAGTGCTAGTATTATACAGGGAATTAACTATGGCTACACCTTC
>TRBV7-6|NA|few|TRBJ1-2
CASSLGVEGWRGGYTF
TGTGCCAGCAGCTTAGGGGTTGAGGGATGGAGAGGCGGCTACACCTTC
>TRBV9|TRBD1|NA|TRBJ1-6
CASSRGTVRGSPLHF
TGTGCCAGCAGCAGAGGGACAGTCCGGGGGTCACCCCTCCACTTT
>TRBV9|NA|NA|TRBJ1-1
CASSTQNTEAFF
TGTGCCAGCAGCACACAGAACACTGAAGCTTTCTTT
>TRBV3-1/TRBV3-2|NA|few|TRBJ1-2
CASSPPGGNYGYTF
TGTGCCAGCAGCCCCCCGGGGGGTAACTATGGCTACACCTTC
>TRBV20-1|NA|few|TRBJ2-7
CSASGGGLRDEQYF
TGCAGTGCTAGTGGCGGCGGGTTACGGGACGAGCAGTACTTC
>TRBV19|NA|once|TRBJ2-7
CASSRRGTVIYEQYF
TGTGCCAGTAGCCGACGCGGGACAGTTATATACGAGCAGTACTTC
>TRBV11-2|TRBD1|NA|TRBJ2-5
CASSFTGQGETQYF
TGTGCCAGCAGCTTCACGGGACAGGGTGAGACCCAGTACTTC
>TRBV5-1|TRBD1|NA|TRBJ1-1
CASSYADRAEAFF
TGCGCCAGCAGCTACGCTGACAGGGCTGAAGCTTTCTTT
>TRBV5-1|TRBD2|NA|TRBJ2-2
CASSLESGGTGELFF
TGCGCCAGCAGCTTAGAGAGCGGGGGGACCGGGGAGCTGTTTTTT
>TRBV11-2|TRBD2|NA|TRBJ2-1
CASSLFVLAGGSHNEQFF
TGTGCCAGCAGCTTATTCGTACTAGCGGGGGGTTCTCACAATGAGCAGTTCTTC
>TRBV20-1|TRBD2|NA|TRBJ2-7
CSASGPLAGYEQYF
TGCAGTGCTAGTGGTCCCTTAGCGGGCTACGAGCAGTACTTC
>TRBV9|TRBD1|NA|TRBJ1-6
CASTTGGGDNSPLHF
TGTGCCAGCACCACAGGGGGAGGAGATAATTCACCCCTCCACTTT
>TRBV7-9|TRBD1|NA|TRBJ1-1
CASSVDRVVNTEAFF
TGTGCCAGCAGCGTAGACAGGGTCGTGAACACTGAAGCTTTCTTT
>TRBV5-1|NA|NA|TRBJ1-1
CASSQGGNTEAFF
TGCGCCAGCAGCCAGGGAGGGAACACTGAAGCTTTCTTT
>TRBV19|NA|NA|TRBJ1-1
CASSSQGWTEAFF
TGTGCCAGTAGTTCACAGGGTTGGACTGAAGCTTTCTTT
>TRBV30|NA|few|TRBJ1-2
CAWSEDSRYGYTF
TGTGCCTGGAGTGAAGACAGCCGCTATGGCTACACCTTC
>TRBV7-9|NA|NA|TRBJ1-2
CASSLGFSGGYTF
TGTGCCAGCAGCTTAGGTTTCAGCGGGGGGTACACCTTC
>TRBV7-2|NA|NA|TRBJ1-2
CASSLAPAGSNYGYTF
TGTGCCAGCAGCTTAGCTCCGGCAGGGTCTAACTATGGCTACACCTTC
>TRBV18|NA|once|TRBJ1-1
CASSPRLAEAFF
TGTGCCAGCTCACCACGCCTTGCGGAAGCTTTCTTT
>TRBV19|NA|once|TRBJ1-2
CASRVQGRTIQGYTF
TGTGCCAGCCGGGTTCAAGGGAGGACGATTCAAGGCTACACCTTC
>TRBV18|NA|NA|TRBJ1-5
CASSPGQTNQPQHF
TGTGCCAGCTCACCAGGACAGACTAATCAGCCCCAGCATTTT
>TRBV4-1|TRBD1|NA|TRBJ1-1
CASSKKTGIVTEAFF
TGCGCCAGCAGCAAAAAGACAGGGATCGTCACTGAAGCTTTCTTT
>TRBV29-1|TRBD1|NA|TRBJ1-6
CSVGGGEGSPLHF
TGCAGCGTTGGAGGGGGCGAGGGCTCACCCCTCCACTTT
>TRBV7-3|TRBD1|NA|TRBJ1-6
CASSLMGTGDSPLHF
TGTGCCAGCAGCTTAATGGGGACAGGGGACTCACCCCTCCACTTT
>TRBV5-6|TRBD2|NA|TRBJ2-7
CASSPGLAGEPYWYEQYF
TGTGCCAGCAGCCCCGGACTAGCGGGGGAACCGTACTGGTACGAGCAGTACTTC
>TRBV5-1|NA|NA|TRBJ2-5
CASSPFAGTQYF
TGCGCCAGCAGCCCCTTTGCGGGGACCCAGTACTTC
>TRBV5-4|NA|few|TRBJ1-2
CASSPSLDYGYTF
TGTGCCAGCAGCCCTAGCTTAGACTATGGCTACACCTTC
>TRBV4-2|TRBD1|NA|TRBJ1-6
CASSQDSARGNSPLHF
TGTGCCAGCAGCCAAGATTCGGCCAGGGGGAACTCACCCCTCCACTTT
>TRBV7-9|TRBD1|few|TRBJ1-1
CASSLTGVGEAFF
TGTGCCAGCAGCTTAACAGGGGTTGGTGAAGCTTTCTTT
>TRBV2|NA|few|TRBJ1-1
CASSQSGTLAFF
TGTGCCAGCAGTCAATCCGGGACTCTGGCTTTCTTT
>TRBV5-4|NA|NA|TRBJ2-3
CASSLVGGASDTQYF
TGTGCCAGCAGCTTGGTAGGGGGGGCATCAGATACGCAGTATTTT
>TRBV7-3|TRBD2|few|TRBJ2-3
CASSLGTSRTDTQYF
TGTGCCAGCAGCTTAGGGACTAGCCGCACAGATACGCAGTATTTT
>TRBV5-1|TRBD2|NA|TRBJ2-1
CASSLDGLAGESEQFF
TGCGCCAGCAGCTTGGACGGACTAGCGGGGGAAAGTGAGCAGTTCTTC
>TRBV7-3|NA|NA|TRBJ1-3
CASSLTPQGWGNTIYF
TGTGCCAGCAGCTTAACTCCCCAGGGCTGGGGAAACACCATATATTTT
>TRBV6-6|NA|NA|TRBJ1-5
CASSYSGGPNQPQHF
TGTGCCAGCAGTTACTCAGGGGGTCCCAATCAGCCCCAGCATTTT
>TRBV13|NA|NA|TRBJ1-1
CASSLSGKNTEAFF
TGTGCCAGCAGCTTATCCGGGAAGAACACTGAAGCTTTCTTT
>TRBV19|TRBD2|NA|TRBJ2-7
CASSRLAGPYEQYF
TGTGCCAGTAGCCGACTAGCGGGACCCTACGAGCAGTACTTC
>TRBV19|TRBD1|NA|TRBJ1-2
CASSIPGTGTYGYTF
TGTGCCAGTAGTATCCCCGGGACAGGGACCTATGGCTACACCTTC
>TRBV5-6|NA|NA|TRBJ1-1
CASSLLQGKPNTEAFF
TGTGCCAGCAGCTTGCTGCAGGGGAAACCGAACACTGAAGCTTTCTTT